Detailed here is one TCR beta chain. Its target antigen remains unknown. The sample originates from a study of T cells expressing NK-cell markers (dated by TCRdb to between 2020 and 2021). Some background on the complete study: Three sorted T-cell subsets (CD3+CD56+NKG2C+, CD3+CD56+NKG2C- and CD3+CD56-NKG2C+) from roughly eight donors had their TCR beta-chain repertoires profiled. Sequencing of the libraries produced 2 x 150 bp reads on Illumina HiSeq 2000/2500, MiSeq or NextSeq. Among the eight sequenced donors, only one was HCMV-seronegative, while the other seven were HCMV-seropositive. Randomly selected healthy volunteers, three men and five women, were used as the eight sequenced donors. On the study overall, not on this receptor specifically: Those dominant clonotypes were again the most abundant among CD3+CD56-NKG2C+ cells in several donors, at about 28.3-65%. For five or six donors, the dominant CD3+CD56+NKG2C+ clonotypes were among the top 10 CD8+ clonotypes and accounted for about 1.0-7.0% of CD8+ T cells. Whether the expanded NKG2C-expressing T cell clones were specific for HCMV antigens remained unclear.

Instrument used: Illumina HiSeq 2000. TCR beta cDNA libraries were prepared using 5'RACE template switching, which introduced a universal primer site and unique molecular identifiers. Synthesis of cDNA was primed from the TCR beta constant segment and was followed by two consecutive PCR amplification steps. The paper's data handling went like this. MIGEC was used to demultiplex reads and group the reads by UMI, and MiTCR was used to assemble and quantify clonotypes. To exclude erroneous sequences, any TCR cDNA sequence not supported by at least two reads was discarded. The tcR package was used for downstream repertoire analysis, with clonotypes matched between fractions based on CDR3 nucleotide sequence plus V segment. VDJmatch was used to annotate antigen specificity against VDJdb, with one amino acid substitution in CDR3 allowed. Each entry corresponds to one CDR3 protein sequence from reads that TCRdb reprocessed, and DNA is not given. These V and J calls are TCRdb output, not the study's own analysis. This sample's listing comprises 500,000 to 700,000 distinct CDR3 sequences. The ten top clones hold around 4% of the sample.

Sequences MNHNS (CDR1) and SASEGT (CDR2) are obtained from the germline V gene. From cysteine to phenylalanine, the CDR3 is 15 amino acids long. No nucleotide data were recorded. HCMV serostatus was determined by detecting HCMV-specific IgG in serum with a commercial ELISA kit. Ficoll density gradient centrifugation was used to isolate peripheral blood mononuclear cells from blood. Sequenced sample: blood T cells: a sorted CD56 or NKG2C T cell subset, CD4+ or CD8+ T cells, or bulk PBMC T cells (not recorded which). The source of this sequence is a man between 18 and 29 years old in good health. Donor details come from another sample of the same person, matched by shared clones. The chain employs TRBV6-1 and TRBJ1-3. The CDR3 region reads CASRDRILSGNTIYF.